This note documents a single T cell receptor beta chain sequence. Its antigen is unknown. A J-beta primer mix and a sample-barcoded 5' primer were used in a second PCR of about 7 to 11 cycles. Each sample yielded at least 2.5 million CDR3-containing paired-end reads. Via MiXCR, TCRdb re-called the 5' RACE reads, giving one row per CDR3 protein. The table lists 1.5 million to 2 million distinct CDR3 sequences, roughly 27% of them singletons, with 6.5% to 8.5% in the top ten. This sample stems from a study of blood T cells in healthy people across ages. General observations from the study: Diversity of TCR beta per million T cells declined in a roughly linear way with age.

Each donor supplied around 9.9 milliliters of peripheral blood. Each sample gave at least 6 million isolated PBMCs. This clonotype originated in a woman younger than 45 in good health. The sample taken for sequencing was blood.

The CDR3 nucleotides read TGTGCCACCATCCGGGGCAGTACCTACGAGCAGTACTTC. Its translation: CATIRGSTYEQYF. V and J are TRBV24-1 and TRBJ2-7, with D tentatively TRBD1 or TRBD2 (5 bases each). The V end was cut by 8 bases, the J end by 2 bases, with 12 bases between. The CDR3 is 13 amino acids. In germline, CDR1 is KGHDR, CDR2 SFDVKD.